This T cell receptor beta chain was captured in a study of regulatory T cells in long-lasting Graves disease listed by TCRdb under 2021. Regarding the research as a whole: Patients with newly diagnosed Graves' disease had been on antithyroid drugs for under 3 months. Patients with persistent Graves' disease were compared with patients with newly diagnosed Graves' disease using TCR sequencing and RNA sequencing of peripheral blood. A total of about 35 samples underwent TCR sequencing: around 13 from persistent and some 20 from newly diagnosed Graves' disease patients. The study was registered as a clinical trial and conducted in China. General findings and caveats noted by the study authors: The authors acknowledged the small sample size as a limitation that may reduce accuracy. Sequencing and analysis were restricted to the TCR beta chain. Patients with persistent disease shared more public clonotypes (roughly 2,900) than newly diagnosed patients did (approximately 970). Compared with newly diagnosed patients, persistent Graves' disease patients had lower TCR Shannon entropy and fewer highly expanded clones, which suggests clonal expansion. TRBV28, TRBJ1-2 and TRBJ2-5 were preferentially used in persistent disease, while TRBV20-1 and TRBJ2-1 were favored in newly diagnosed disease. Peripheral blood alone was examined, since thyroid tissue, which constituted the primary lesion, could not be accessed.

The library relied on multiplex PCR. Sequencer: Illumina HiSeq 4000. iRepertoire HTBI primers and Arm-PCR amplification of CDR3 regions were used to construct TCR beta libraries. Gel purification was performed on PCR products prior to sequencing. As for the original processing: Gene usage analysis of CDR3 amino acid clonotypes relied on the 60 to 65 TRBV and about 15 TRBJ segments identified across samples. COPE and FqMerger were used to merge filtered high-quality paired reads into contigs. Contigs were aligned with BLAST to IMGT TRBV, TRBD and TRBJ reference genes, and CDR3 was defined per IMGT. Any clonotype with a frequency above 0.1% was counted as a highly expanded clone. Shannon entropy was used to measure repertoire diversity, and the Gini coefficient was used to measure V-J evenness. A clonotype found in more than one individual was treated as public. Starting from the raw public reads, TCRdb applied fastp trimming at Q25, assembled clones with MiXCR and retained in-frame beta chains. Rows with one shared CDR3 protein collapse into an entry with the most common genes and DNA. These V and J calls derive from TCRdb rather than the authors' analysis. The sample table records about 530,000 distinct CDR3 sequences; approximately 16% of these occur just once. Together, the top ten hold around 25% of the sample.

CDR1 and CDR2 were assigned from the germline V gene (reference sequence) as LNHDA and SQIVND. CDR3 length: 13 amino acids, cysteine to phenylalanine. Of all the DNA, just the CDR3 is kept, 39 bases in frame from base 1. Per the publication, the time point label means: newly diagnosed GD, antithyroid drugs for less than 3 months. For both TCR sequencing and RNA sequencing, RNA was extracted from PBMCs using TRIzol. The diagnosis of Graves' disease followed American Thyroid Association guidelines. Recruitment of patients was carried out at an endocrinology department in Xi'an, China. Each patient gave 7.5 to 10 milliliters of peripheral blood, collected in an EDTA anticoagulant tube. PBMCs were isolated by Ficoll Paque Plus density gradient separation without further T cell sorting. An Agilent 2100 Bioanalyzer and agarose gel were used to assess RNA quality, and a NanoDrop 2000 was used to measure RNA concentration.

This clonotype appeared a few times. The clone's antigen remains unknown. One junction end disagrees with the germline gene, perhaps due to a read error. These data are also associated with another study on T cells in Graves' hyperthyroidism and ophthalmopathy. From that second study: Stable Graves' hyperthyroidism was defined as the absence of progression to ophthalmopathy over 18 months of follow-up. Hyperthyroidism patients were aged 18 to 65 years and newly diagnosed, with disease duration of less than 2 months. Patients with uncontrolled infections, other autoimmune diseases, pregnancy or lactation were excluded. Diagnoses were based on clinical symptoms, serum thyroxine and TRAb, thyroid ultrasound and orbital computed tomography. The TCR CDR3 was subjected to a first round of RT-PCR using the HTBI primer set and the Qiagen OneStep RT-PCR kit. Most expanded thyroid clonotypes (frequency above 0.001) were also detected in blood, a finding suggesting that blood repertoires may reflect thyroid immune responses. Ophthalmopathy was separated from stable hyperthyroidism by a 13 V-J signature model, with around 90% sensitivity and 81% to 82% specificity obtained in cross-validation and 80%/75% obtained in testing. In validation, the model predicted progression to ophthalmopathy a median of about 5.9 months before onset, with about 70% sensitivity and roughly 73% specificity. TCR V-J signatures able to tell the groups apart were searched for in a discovery cohort of 90 to 100 patients, of whom fewer than 45 had Graves' ophthalmopathy and 55 to 60 had stable Graves' hyperthyroidism. Prospective prediction of ophthalmopathy was tested in an independent validation cohort of under 20 hyperthyroidism patients and approximately 17 patients who later progressed to ophthalmopathy. For training and testing, the 100 or so patients in the discovery cohort were randomly divided in a 7:3 ratio. The study also compared thyroid tissue and blood T-cell repertoires from five or six Graves' hyperthyroidism patients. After blood sampling, hyperthyroidism patients were treated with methimazole at a starting dose of 30 mg daily, and ophthalmopathy patients were treated with high-dose intravenous methylprednisolone. Libraries were constructed in a second round of multiplex PCR, after which size selection and purification were performed. Libraries were sequenced paired-end with 100 bp reads on an Illumina HiSeq2000. SOAPnuke was used to process the raw data, with reads discarded if the reads contained adapters or uncalled bases, had a mean Phred below 15, or lacked an exact constant-primer or identifier match. COPE v1.2.5 was used to merge the high-quality paired reads, and each unique nucleotide sequence was defined as a clonotype. MiTCR v1.1 was used to align the clonotypes against IMGT TRBV, TRBD and TRBJ reference segments. The analysis was restricted to V-J combinations with a frequency above 0.0001, which together covered about 99% of the repertoires. The TCS score was defined as the ratio of F50 (clonal expansion) to E x V (chaos), calculated using BLOSUM62-based TCRdist between CDR3 peptides within each V-J. Welch's t-statistics and random forest reduced 514 V-J features to 13, which were used in a naive Bayes classifier (R e1071). Sample size was not statistically predetermined, and investigators were not blinded to group allocation. TCR Vbeta CDR3 sequencing of 120 to 150 peripheral blood samples (about 45 ophthalmopathy, some 75 hyperthyroidism and 17 progressor patients) is reported in the paper.

The TCR sequence derives from a woman aged 35-60 years with Graves disease. Donor details come from another sample of the same person, matched by shared clones. The material was peripheral blood mononuclear cells (PBMCs), obtained at new diagnosis, from a patient treated with antithyroid drugs. The chain is encoded by TRBV19 joined to TRBJ1-2; TRBD1 aligns with 8 central bases. The CDR3 reads as follows: CASSIGAGGAPAF. In nucleotide form, the sequence is TGTGCCAGTAGTATCGGGGCAGGGGGCGCTCCGGCCTTC.